What follows is one T cell receptor beta chain and its context. Its antigen remains unknown. This entry belongs to a study of T cell repertoires in cytomegalovirus infection. At the level of the study: Carrying CMV and the relevant HLA type showed in public TCR beta signatures. Whole-study findings and limits: Carriers of CMV and the relevant HLA type were discriminated by public TCR beta frequency.

TCRdb re-analysed the reads in MiXCR, keeping a single row per CDR3 protein. This sample has about 530,000 distinct CDR3 sequences, with more than 25% found just once. The sample taken for sequencing was PBMCs. The TCR comes from a human donor in good health (CMV status not recorded). Some clones in this sample may be carry-over from other donors' samples.

The CDR3 sequence: CASSQRQGNGYTF. The CDR3 coding sequence is TGTGCCAGCAGCCAAAGACAGGGCAACGGCTACACCTTC. J is TRBJ1-2 and V is TRBV7-3, with TRBD1 identical over 7 bases. CDR3 length: 13 amino acids. CDR1 is SGHTA, CDR2 FQGTGA, per germline. V lost 5 bases, J lost 8 bases, and 8 bases stayed unmatched.